This entry lists 9 T cell receptor beta chains sequenced from one sample in a study of T cell responses to AZD1222 COVID-19 vaccine. Data came from immunoSEQ multiplex PCR; TCRdb stores just in-frame clones and leaves some out. The sample has about 94,000 clones; 85% are singletons. The source material was peripheral blood, sampled 28 days after the second AZD1222 dose. These receptors came from an adult who received the AZD1222 COVID-19 vaccine.

The rearrangement links TRBV7-8 to TRBJ2-7; TRBD2 matches 13 bases. Per germline, CDR1 SGHVS and CDR2 FQNEAQ. CDR3 length: 18 amino acids. Losses at the gene ends were 5 bases for V and 3 bases for J; bases not matched to a gene: 13. The CDR3 nucleotides read TGTGCCAGCAGCCTGACCCGATCGACTAGCGGGAGGTACTACGAGCAGTACTTC. Amino acids: CASSLTRSTSGRYYEQYF.

The CDR3 is CASSPVARGSYEQYF. The CDR3 DNA reads TGTGCCAGCTCACCAGTAGCGCGGGGGTCCTACGAGCAGTACTTC. The chain recombines TRBV18 with TRBJ2-7, with 7 bases matching TRBD2. This CDR3 is 15 amino acids long. The ends lost 2 bases at V and 1 base at J; junction bases unmatched: 5. CDR1 is KGHSH and CDR2 is LQKENI in the germline V gene.

This clone has just a few counts. The chain has TRBV7-2 and TRBJ2-3, with 9 bases lining up with TRBD1. Germline CDR1 and CDR2: SGHTA and FQGNSA. V lost 0 bases to trimming and J lost 3 bases; unmatched junction nucleotides: 4. The CDR3 runs 16 residues. The CDR3 sequence is CASSLAPGTGTDTQYF. CDR3 nucleotides: TGTGCCAGCAGCTTAGCCCCCGGGACAGGGACAGATACGCAGTATTTT. Looking up the rest from reference TRBV7-2 and TRBJ2-3 gives the full variable domain: GAGVSQSPSNKVTEKGKDVELRCDPISGHTALYWYRQSLGQGLEFLIYFQGNSAPDKSGLPSDRFSAERTGGSVSTLTIQRTQQEDSAVYLCASSLAPGTGTDTQYFGPGTRLTVL.

The chain's CDR3 is CASSRTLSGTLNTEAFF. DNA of the CDR3: TGTGCCAGCAGCCGAACCCTTTCCGGAACGTTGAACACTGAAGCTTTCTTT. The chain combines TRBV28 with TRBJ1-1; D gene ambiguous. Germline CDR1 is MDHEN and CDR2 is SYDVKM. The germline V and J ends were trimmed by 6 bases and 0 bases, with 20 bases remaining between them. CDR3 length: 17 residues.

The genes are TRBV6-4 and TRBJ1-5, with D perhaps matching TRBD1 (6 bases). CDR3 length: 15 residues. CDR1 is MRHNA, CDR2 SNTAGT, per germline. Trimming left V 5 bases short and J 5 bases short, with 16 bases between. The DNA for the CDR3 is TGTGCCAGCAGTCTCCGACAGGCCCCTTATCAGCCCCAGCATTTT. Protein: CASSLRQAPYQPQHF.

V is TRBV30 and J is TRBJ2-7; the match to TRBD1 covers 9 bases. Germline values: CDR1 GTSNPN, CDR2 SVGIG (reference sequence). J was trimmed by 2 bases and V by 2 bases; bases with no gene match: 4. The CDR3 runs 14 residues. In nucleotides, the CDR3 is TGTGCCTGGAGTACTGGACAGGGGACCTACGAGCAGTACTTC. It is translated as CAWSTGQGTYEQYF. The full variable domain, with the rest looked up from reference TRBV30 and TRBJ2-7, is SQTIHQWPATLVQPVGSPLSLECTVEGTSNPNLYWYRQAAGRGLQLLFYSVGIGQISSEVPQNLSASRPQDRQFILSSKKLLLSDSGFYLCAWSTGQGTYEQYFGPGTRLTVT.

The chain employs TRBV5-6 and TRBJ2-7; no definite D call. V lost 0 bases and J 3 bases, leaving 13 bases between the germline ends. The CDR3 runs to 15 residues. CDR1 and CDR2 (germline): SGHDT, YYEEEE. The CDR3 coding sequence is TGTGCCAGCAGCTTGGCCTATAAGGGAAGCTACGAGCAGTACTTC. The encoded protein is CASSLAYKGSYEQYF.

The genes are TRBV5-1 and TRBJ2-2; 7 nucleotides line up with TRBD2. CDR1 and CDR2 from the germline V gene are SGHRS and YFSETQ. The CDR3 consists of 18 residues. The V gene end was trimmed by 2 bases and the J gene end by 0 bases; junction bases not matched to a gene: 10. The CDR3 is CASSFTSVGPSNTGELFF. The CDR3 region has the DNA TGCGCCAGCAGCTTTACTAGCGTCGGGCCTTCGAACACCGGGGAGCTGTTTTTT.

CDR3 in amino acids: CASSLGGASNYGYTF. The CDR3 DNA reads TGTGCCAGCAGCTTAGGAGGCGCTTCTAACTATGGCTACACCTTC. The V call is TRBV7-2, the J call TRBJ1-2, with no clear D. The ends were cut back, 1 base at V and 0 bases at J, with 9 bases in the middle. CDR3 size: 15 residues. In germline, CDR1 is SGHTA, CDR2 FQGNSA.